This TCR beta chain was obtained from a study of T cells expressing NK-cell markers. Turning to the study itself: Out of eight donors sequenced, seven tested HCMV-seropositive and the remaining one seronegative. Notes on the study in general: A handful of donors showed these clonotypes also leading the CD3+CD56-NKG2C+ fraction.

In the case of this clonotype: The antigen is undetermined.

The CDR3 contains 16 residues. Per germline, CDR1 SGHAT and CDR2 FQNNGV. Scientists made TCR beta cDNA using 5'RACE template switching with UMIs. TCRdb processed the 5' RACE reads again and assigns one entry to each CDR3 protein, with no DNA. Its table lists about 430,000 distinct CDR3 sequences. Sequenced: blood T cells: a sorted CD56 or NKG2C T cell subset, CD4+ or CD8+ T cells, or bulk PBMC T cells (not recorded which). The TCR comes from a woman in her forties or fifties in good health. The chain couples TRBV11-2 to TRBJ2-1; TCRdb reports TRBD1, a call that lacks DNA to check it against. This chain's CDR3 is CASSLDGGLYYNEQFF.